The 30 T cell receptor beta chains in this list originate from one sample, sequenced in a study of control samples from healthy donors and cancer patients (dated by TCRdb to the early 2020s). The protocol used for the library was the immunoSEQ multiplex PCR assay. This is the immuneACCESS table as TCRdb keeps it, with only in-frame sequences that have V and J called. A part of the clones is gone; compared with another copy, unresolved V genes explain less than half, and the rest is unexplained. The sample profile shows over 75,000 clones; just under 85% of them were found once. Roughly a fifth of the sample comes from the top ten. The sample comprised blood. Source of these receptors: a man aged 25 to 40 in good health.

This clone appeared a single time. This chain links TRBV7-8 with TRBJ2-2; 15 nucleotides agree with TRBD2. The CDR3 contains 17 residues. Trimming at V came to 5 bases and at J to 1 base, leaving 2 bases not matched to a gene. CDR1 and CDR2 from the germline V gene are SGHVS and FQNEAQ. The CDR3 here is CASSRTSGGVNTGELFF. Here the CDR3 DNA reads TGTGCCAGCAGCCGGACTAGCGGGGGGGTGAACACCGGGGAGCTGTTTTTT.

The V and J genes are TRBV7-6 and TRBJ1-4, with a possible D match to TRBD1 (5 bases). Looked up from germline, CDR1 is SGHVS and CDR2 is FNYEAQ. Trimming stripped 1 base from V and 12 bases from J, with 18 bases between. The CDR3 runs 15 residues. This CDR3 is CASSLGAGTHPELFF. CDR3 in DNA: TGTGCCAGCAGCTTAGGGGCAGGGACCCACCCGGAACTGTTTTTT. Full variable domain (rest looked up from reference TRBV7-6 and TRBJ1-4): GAGVSQSPRYKVTKRGQDVALRCDPISGHVSLYWYRQALGQGPEFLTYFNYEAQQDKSGLPNDRFSAERPEGSISTLTIQRTEQRDSAMYRCASSLGAGTHPELFFGSGTQLSVL.

CDR3 loop: CASSAWGKSGTGELFF. CDR3 DNA sequence: TGTGCCAGCAGCGCGTGGGGCAAATCGGGCACCGGGGAGCTGTTTTTT. V is TRBV11-2 and J is TRBJ2-2; possibly TRBD1 for D (5 bases). Germline V gene lookup returns CDR1 SGHAT and CDR2 FQNNGV. This CDR3 comprises 16 residues. V was cut by 5 bases and J by 4 bases, with 17 bases left in between.

This sequence joins TRBV18 and TRBJ2-6; D call uncertain. Deletions cut 6 bases from V and 0 bases from J, with 18 bases between. CDR1 and CDR2 from the germline V gene are KGHSH and LQKENI. The length of the CDR3 is 18 residues. CDR3 amino acids: CASSLLAFPSSGANVLTF. Here the CDR3 DNA reads TGTGCCAGCTCCCTATTGGCTTTCCCGAGCTCTGGGGCCAACGTCCTGACTTTC. Full variable domain (rest looked up from reference TRBV18 and TRBJ2-6): NAGVMQNPRHLVRRRGQEARLRCSPMKGHSHVYWYRQLPEEGLKFMVYLQKENIIDESGMPKERFSAEFPKEGPSILRIQQVVRGDSAAYFCASSLLAFPSSGANVLTFGAGSRLTVL.

The chain links TRBV28 to TRBJ1-2, with D perhaps TRBD1 (5 bases). Germline V CDR1 and CDR2: MDHEN, SYDVKM. The length of the CDR3 is 14 residues. Trimming shortened V by 2 bases and J by 8 bases, and 15 bases separated the two germline ends. The CDR3 loop is CASSLDRQLRGYTF. The CDR3 region has the DNA TGTGCCAGCAGTTTAGATAGACAGTTGAGAGGCTACACCTTC.

V gene TRBV24-1 combines with J gene TRBJ2-1, with D perhaps matching TRBD2 (6 bases). The CDR3 has 17 residues. The V and J ends lost 3 bases and 0 bases respectively, with 14 bases between them. The V gene's germline CDR1 is KGHDR and CDR2 SFDVKD. The CDR3 region is CATSDAGLRSSYNEQFF. The DNA for the CDR3 is TGTGCCACCAGTGATGCGGGACTTAGGAGCTCCTACAATGAGCAGTTCTTC.

This chain links TRBV28 with TRBJ1-6; 8 bases match TRBD1. The J segment lost 9 bases and the V segment lost 3 bases, leaving 1 base of the junction unmatched. This CDR3 is built from 13 residues. Germline CDR1 MDHEN, CDR2 SYDVKM. The CDR3 coding sequence is TGTGCCAGCAGTTTTCAGGGGGCTTCACCCCTCCACTTT. Translation gives CASSFQGASPLHF.

The genes are TRBV2 and TRBJ2-1, with D possibly matching TRBD2 (7 bases). This CDR3 is built from 15 residues. V gave up 0 bases and J gave up 9 bases, with 15 bases separating them. The germline V gene has CDR1 SNHLY and CDR2 FYNNEI. The CDR3 sequence is CASSEAGGGVGEQFF. CDR3 nucleotide sequence: TGTGCCAGCAGTGAAGCTGGAGGGGGGGTCGGTGAGCAGTTCTTC.

The chain is built from TRBV30 and TRBJ2-1; tentative D call: TRBD2 (6 bases). V was pared by 1 base and J by 6 bases, with 22 bases between. Germline lookup yields CDR1 GTSNPN and CDR2 SVGIG (reference sequence). This CDR3 is built from 17 residues. CDR3 sequence (DNA): TGTGCCTGGAGTGGGGTCGGTGCGGGGTTTGGCTCCAATGAGCAGTTCTTC. Its protein product is CAWSGVGAGFGSNEQFF.

This chain joins TRBV5-5 and TRBJ1-5; D ambiguous. The length of the CDR3 is 15 residues. V shed 1 base and J shed 6 bases, with 14 bases lying between them. CDR1 is SGHKS and CDR2 is YYEKEE in the germline V gene (reference sequence). In nucleotides, the CDR3 is TGTGCCAGCAGCTTGTCGCAGTTACCGGGTCAGCCCCAGCATTTT. Its protein product is CASSLSQLPGQPQHF.

The CDR3: CASIWTPSGNEQFF. DNA of the CDR3: TGTGCCAGCATATGGACTCCCAGTGGGAATGAGCAGTTCTTC. This chain links TRBV2 with TRBJ2-1, with D perhaps TRBD2 (5 bases). V was shortened by 7 bases and J by 7 bases, with 17 bases between the two germline ends. CDR1 is SNHLY and CDR2 is FYNNEI in the germline V gene. The CDR3 is made up of 14 amino acids.

The rearrangement uses TRBV20-1 and TRBJ1-1; 7 bases are shared with TRBD1. Germline loops: CDR1 DFQATT, CDR2 SNEGSKA (reference sequence). The ends lost 3 bases at V and 6 bases at J; junction bases unmatched: 13. CDR3 length equals 15 residues. CDR3 sequence reads: CSASLETGAQAEAFF. The CDR3 coding sequence is TGCAGTGCTAGTCTAGAAACAGGGGCGCAGGCTGAAGCTTTCTTT.

The rearrangement links TRBV11-2 to TRBJ1-1; D perhaps matches TRBD1 (5 bases). The CDR3 has 13 residues. Trimming took off 4 bases at V and 4 bases at J, with 10 bases between the two ends. Germline CDR1 is SGHAT and CDR2 is FQNNGV. CDR3 region: CASSWAGSTEAFF. The CDR3 coding sequence is TGTGCCAGCAGCTGGGCAGGGAGCACTGAAGCTTTCTTT.

The V and J genes are TRBV27 and TRBJ2-1; D remains unclear. The CDR3 is 13 amino acids. V was cut by 2 bases and J by 10 bases, with 12 bases left in between. The V gene's germline CDR1 is MNHEY and CDR2 SMNVEV (reference sequence). The DNA of the CDR3 is TGTGCCAGCAGTTTAGATCCCGGAGACGAGCAGTTCTTC. Residues: CASSLDPGDEQFF.

This clone appeared a few times. J is TRBJ1-1 and V is TRBV12-3 or TRBV12-4; possibly TRBD1 for D (6 bases). Trimming removed 7 bases from V and 1 base from J, with 10 bases in between. The length of the CDR3 is 13 residues. DNA for the CDR3: TGTGCCAGCACTACAGGGCCGAACACTGAAGCTTTCTTT. Translated: CASTTGPNTEAFF.

The chain joins TRBV5-1 to TRBJ2-1; D is ambiguous. The germline CDR1 and CDR2 sequences are SGHRS and YFSETQ. With 4 bases removed from V and 7 bases from J, the gap between germline ends came to 18 bases. This CDR3 has 15 amino acids. The CDR3 here is CASSPPGSLPNEQFF. The CDR3 DNA reads as TGCGCCAGCAGCCCCCCCGGCAGCCTTCCTAATGAGCAGTTCTTC.

The chain carries TRBV19 and TRBJ2-7, with a possible D match to TRBD1 (6 bases). Trimming left V 3 bases short and J 2 bases short, with 14 bases between. Germline lookup yields CDR1 LNHDA and CDR2 SQIVND (reference sequence). The CDR3 loop spans 15 amino acids. The CDR3 is CASSIQGTFTYEQYF. The DNA for the CDR3 is TGTGCCAGTAGTATTCAAGGGACATTTACCTACGAGCAGTACTTC.

The chain links TRBV18 to TRBJ1-4; 8 bases align to TRBD1. The CDR3 has 16 residues. Germline V gene sequence: CDR1 KGHSH, CDR2 LQKENI. Trimming removed 4 bases from V and 8 bases from J; junction bases left unmatched: 12. CDR3 DNA sequence: TGTGCCAGCTCACTGGACAGGGCCCCTCATCTGGAAAAACTGTTTTTT. Translating gives CASSLDRAPHLEKLFF.

The rearrangement uses TRBV28 and TRBJ1-5, with D possibly being TRBD1 (5 bases). Per the germline V gene, CDR1 is MDHEN and CDR2 is SYDVKM. Trimming left V 8 bases short and J 2 bases short, with 16 bases between. This CDR3 is built from 15 residues. The DNA for the CDR3 is TGTGCCAGCCGTAGGGGCGCCGTGGGCAATCAGCCCCAGCATTTT. Translating it yields CASRRGAVGNQPQHF.

This chain joins TRBV19 and TRBJ1-1; no definite D call. Trimming cost V 2 bases and J 0 bases, with 7 bases left between them. CDR3 length equals 14 residues. Per the germline V gene, CDR1 is LNHDA and CDR2 is SQIVND (reference sequence). The DNA of the CDR3 is TGTGCCAGTAGTATAACCCAGCTGAACACTGAAGCTTTCTTT. It is translated as CASSITQLNTEAFF.

The chain combines TRBV21-1 with TRBJ2-7; the table assigns TRBD2, which was not confirmed against the DNA. TRBV21-1 constitutes a pseudogene. CDR3 length equals 16 residues. CDR3 DNA sequence: TGTGCCAGCAGCACCTCACTAGCGGGGGAGACCTACGAGCAGTACTTC. It specifies CASSTSLAGETYEQYF.

The genes are TRBV12-3 or TRBV12-4 and TRBJ2-2, with no clear D. There are 11 residues in the CDR3. Trimming took 3 bases from V and 8 from J, leaving 4 bases between them. The CDR3 loop is CASSLMGELFF. CDR3 nucleotides: TGTGCCAGCAGTTTGATGGGGGAGCTGTTTTTT.

This chain links TRBV18 with TRBJ2-1; D not resolved. This CDR3 has 14 amino acids. Germline V gives CDR1 KGHSH, CDR2 LQKENI. V lost 2 bases to trimming and J lost 6 bases, with 11 bases between them. CDR3 DNA sequence: TGTGCCAGCTCACCAGGAGTAGGGATCAATGAGCAGTTCTTC. Translated: CASSPGVGINEQFF.

The chain links TRBV4-2 to TRBJ2-3, with 11 bases matching TRBD2. V dropped 0 bases and J dropped 2; count of bases not matched to a gene: 13. The CDR3 totals 20 residues. Germline V gene data show CDR1 as LGHNA and CDR2 as YNFKEQ. CDR3 region: CASSQETSGGLTTFTDTQYF. CDR3 bases: TGTGCCAGCAGCCAAGAAACTAGCGGGGGTTTGACCACCTTCACAGATACGCAGTATTTT.

This clone was observed a few times. The gene calls are TRBV9 and TRBJ1-5; a possible D gene is TRBD1 (5 bases). Trimming removed 3 bases from V and 0 bases from J, with 7 bases in between. The CDR3 loop spans 14 amino acids. Germline V gene lookup returns CDR1 SGDLS and CDR2 YYNGEE. In DNA form, the CDR3 reads TGTGCCAGCAGCGGCGGGGCTAGCAATCAGCCCCAGCATTTT. This sequence encodes CASSGGASNQPQHF. Based on the CDR3 plus reference TRBV9 and TRBJ1-5, the full variable domain is DSGVTQTPKHLITATGQRVTLRCSPRSGDLSVYWYQQSLDQGLQFLIQYYNGEERAKGNILERFSAQQFPDLHSELNLSSLELGDSALYFCASSGGASNQPQHFGDGTRLSIL.

The table lists this clone with a few counts. This chain uses TRBV3-1 (or the pseudogene TRBV3-2) with TRBJ1-6; D not resolved. The germline V gene has CDR1 LGHDT and CDR2 YNNKEL (reference sequence). Trimming shortened V by 3 bases and J by 13 bases, and 16 bases separated the two germline ends. The CDR3 length is 14 residues. The CDR3 loop is CASSQGISPIPLHF. The CDR3 nucleotides are TGTGCCAGCAGCCAGGGTATCAGCCCCATCCCCCTCCACTTT.

The rearrangement joins TRBV27 to TRBJ1-3, with unresolved D. Germline loops: CDR1 MNHEY, CDR2 SMNVEV (reference sequence). The CDR3 contains 14 residues. Deletions cut 2 bases from V and 0 bases from J, with 5 bases between. CDR3: CASSLGFSGNTIYF. CDR3 DNA: TGTGCCAGCAGTTTAGGGTTCTCTGGAAACACCATATATTTT.

The chain employs TRBV30 and TRBJ1-6; D is unclear. The V end lost 3 bases, the J end lost 10 bases, and 19 bases lay between the germline ends. From germline, CDR1 is GTSNPN and CDR2 SVGIG (reference sequence). The CDR3 has 15 residues. CDR3 region: CAWRPYLNLGSPLHF. The CDR3 DNA sequence: TGTGCCTGGAGACCCTATTTGAACCTTGGATCACCCCTCCACTTT.

The gene calls are TRBV10-3 and TRBJ2-7; D perhaps matches TRBD1 (6 bases). The germline V and J ends were trimmed by 6 bases and 2 bases, with 14 bases remaining between them. Per germline, CDR1 ENHRY and CDR2 SYGVKD. This CDR3 contains 14 residues. This CDR3 reads CAIRAGAGAYEQYF. The CDR3 coding sequence is TGTGCCATCAGGGCAGGGGCAGGGGCCTACGAGCAGTACTTC.

This sequence joins TRBV7-2 and TRBJ2-3; the D is unclear. Looked up from germline, CDR1 is SGHTA and CDR2 is FQGNSA. The CDR3 consists of 13 residues. With 8 bases removed from V and 3 bases from J, the gap between germline ends came to 12 bases. CDR3 region: CASGLYSTDTQYF. DNA of the CDR3: TGTGCCAGCGGTTTGTATTCGACAGATACGCAGTATTTT.